The T cell receptor (beta chain) described here comes from a study of blood T cell repertoires in COVID-19. The CDR3 is made up of 12 amino acids. Between the trimmed V and J ends, which lost 5 bases and 1 base, there was a span of 8 bases. Germline values: CDR1 GTSNPN, CDR2 SVGIG (reference sequence). TCRdb's copy holds only in-frame clones and misses some; the assay was immunoSEQ multiplex PCR. Among 150,000 to 200,000 clones, approximately 85% were seen once, and the ten largest hold 9.5% to 13%. This receptor was obtained from a human donor with active or convalescent COVID-19. The donor label of this sample is uncertain. The chain combines TRBV30 with TRBJ1-1; D not resolved. Sequenced: peripheral blood. In DNA form, the CDR3 reads TGTGCCTGGGAACCGGGGAACACTGAAGCTTTCTTT. It specifies CAWEPGNTEAFF.